The subject of this entry is one T cell receptor (beta chain). Its antigen is currently unknown. Primers included in the PCR were 60 Vbeta and 13 Jbeta primers. Sequencing used immunoSEQ multiplex PCR; TCRdb keeps in-frame clones, though not all of them. The table records 85,000 to 100,000 clones, more than 75% of them present only once. The data stem from a study of cytomegalovirus exposure and HLA in healthy donors. The study, taken as a whole, reports: V- and J-gene trimming of TCR beta was linked (in a later analysis) to a missense DCLRE1C variant.

The specimen was PBMCs. The clonotype originates from a woman aged 40-49 years in good health and CMV-seronegative.

CDR3 sequence (DNA): TGTGCCAGCAGTCTCACAGGAATTAGCTCCTACGAGCAGTACTTC. It translates to CASSLTGISSYEQYF. This chain links TRBV28 with TRBJ2-7, with D perhaps TRBD1 (5 bases). CDR3 length: 15 amino acids. Per the germline V gene, CDR1 is MDHEN and CDR2 is SYDVKM. Deletions cut 5 bases from V and 0 bases from J, with 14 bases between.